The 13 T cell receptor beta chains below all came from one sample that was sequenced in a study of T cell responses to AZD1222 COVID-19 vaccine. This table comes from immunoSEQ multiplex PCR, and its TCRdb copy is limited to in-frame clones, with some not included. This table has approximately 140,000 clones, 88% appearing once. The sample here was peripheral blood, taken on day 0 of AZD1222 vaccination. The receptors shown here come from an adult in good health.

J is TRBJ2-3 and V is TRBV18; TRBD1 agrees at 7 bases. V lost 3 bases, J lost 8 bases, and 14 bases stayed unmatched. CDR1 and CDR2 from the germline V gene are KGHSH and LQKENI. CDR3 length: 16 residues. This CDR3 is CASSPPGQAGFGTQYF. CDR3 nucleotide sequence: TGTGCCAGCTCACCTCCCGGACAGGCTGGTTTCGGTACGCAGTATTTT.

The chain recombines TRBV29-1 with TRBJ2-1; 8 bases are shared with TRBD2. Germline lookup yields CDR1 SQVTM and CDR2 ANQGSEA. J lost 3 bases, V lost 7 bases, and 8 bases had no gene match. This CDR3 spans 14 amino acids. CDR3: CSGRSGGFYNEQFF. CDR3 coding DNA: TGCAGCGGTCGTTCGGGGGGGTTCTACAATGAGCAGTTCTTC.

The rearrangement uses TRBV6-5 and TRBJ2-7, with a tentative D call TRBD1 (8 bases). This CDR3 is built from 13 residues. The V gene lost 5 bases and the J gene lost 7 bases, with 15 bases spanning the gap. Per germline, CDR1 MNHEY and CDR2 SVGAGI. CDR3 nucleotide sequence: TGTGCCAGCAGTAAGACAGGGGAGGGAGAGCAGTACTTC. This encodes CASSKTGEGEQYF.

The chain employs TRBV29-1 and TRBJ1-2; 9 bases align to TRBD1. V dropped 2 bases and J dropped 2; count of bases not matched to a gene: 12. The CDR3 is made up of 17 amino acids. Germline CDR1 is SQVTM and CDR2 is ANQGSEA. The CDR3 coding sequence is TGCAGCGTTGAATCGGGACAGGGATGGGGGGCCAACTATGGCTACACCTTC. Amino acid sequence: CSVESGQGWGANYGYTF. Variable domain in full (rest from reference TRBV29-1 and TRBJ1-2): SAVISQKPSRDICQRGTSLTIQCQVDSQVTMMFWYRQQPGQSLTLIATANQGSEATYESGFVIDKFPISRPNLTFSTLTVSNMSPEDSSIYLCSVESGQGWGANYGYTFGSGTRLTVV.

V and J are TRBV6-5 and TRBJ2-7; TRBD1 agrees at 8 bases. Germline V gene sequence: CDR1 MNHEY, CDR2 SVGAGI. The V gene end was trimmed by 8 bases and the J gene end by 4 bases; junction bases not matched to a gene: 4. The CDR3 contains 12 residues. Here the CDR3 reads CASGTGGYEQYF. In DNA, the CDR3 is TGTGCCAGCGGGACAGGAGGATACGAGCAGTACTTC.

The chain combines TRBV3-1 (or the pseudogene TRBV3-2) with TRBJ2-3; D uncertain. In germline, CDR1 is LGHDT, CDR2 YNNKEL (reference sequence). The CDR3 runs to 15 residues. The V and J ends lost 0 bases and 3 bases respectively, with 10 bases between them. The CDR3 DNA is TGTGCCAGCAGCCAAGATCTGCTAGGAACAGATACGCAGTATTTT. It is translated as CASSQDLLGTDTQYF.

The rearrangement joins TRBV30 to TRBJ2-2; D not certain. V lost 8 bases and J 4 bases, leaving 20 bases between the germline ends. CDR1 GTSNPN and CDR2 SVGIG come from the germline V gene (reference sequence). CDR3 length: 15 residues. This CDR3 is CARTGSDGFTGELFF. The CDR3 nucleotides read TGTGCCCGGACGGGCTCCGACGGTTTCACCGGGGAGCTGTTTTTT.

The rearrangement joins TRBV6-5 to TRBJ1-4; 10 bases align to TRBD1. From germline, CDR1 is MNHEY and CDR2 SVGAGI. The V gene end was trimmed by 6 bases and the J gene end by 5 bases; junction bases not matched to a gene: 6. The length of the CDR3 is 15 residues. The DNA of the CDR3 is TGTGCCAGCAGACGCCCGGGACAGGGGAATGAAAAACTGTTTTTT. The encoded protein is CASRRPGQGNEKLFF.

The rearrangement uses TRBV19 and TRBJ2-6, with a weak D call TRBD2 (6 bases). Germline values: CDR1 LNHDA, CDR2 SQIVND (reference sequence). CDR3 size: 14 residues. The ends were cut back, 6 bases at V and 0 bases at J, with 6 bases in the middle. CDR3 loop: CASRRDSGANVLTF. The CDR3 DNA reads as TGTGCCAGTAGGCGGGACTCTGGGGCCAACGTCCTGACTTTC.

This clone has just one count. The chain joins TRBV5-1 to TRBJ2-2; 10 bases fit TRBD1. V gave up 2 bases and J gave up 2 bases; unmatched junction bases: 3. Germline V gene sequence: CDR1 SGHRS, CDR2 YFSETQ. This CDR3 has 16 residues. As DNA, the CDR3 is TGCGCCAGCAGCTTAGGGACAGGGGTTAACACCGGGGAGCTGTTTTTT. It is translated as CASSLGTGVNTGELFF.

V gene TRBV19 combines with J gene TRBJ1-5; D gene uncertain. V lost 1 base, J lost 5 bases, and 9 bases lay in between. Germline CDR1 is LNHDA and CDR2 is SQIVND (reference sequence). CDR3 length equals 14 residues. CDR3 sequence reads: CASSIGTPDQPQHF. CDR3 coding DNA: TGTGCCAGTAGTATAGGGACCCCGGATCAGCCCCAGCATTTT.

The chain is built from TRBV3-1 (or the pseudogene TRBV3-2) and TRBJ2-3; D remains unclear. CDR1 is LGHDT, CDR2 YNNKEL, per germline (reference sequence). Trimming took 4 bases from V and 0 from J, leaving 11 bases between them. The CDR3 spans 15 residues. CDR3 coding DNA: TGTGCCAGCAGCCGGGCGTCGGCGAGCACAGATACGCAGTATTTT. This translates into CASSRASASTDTQYF.

The chain recombines TRBV19 with TRBJ2-2; 9 bases match TRBD1. The CDR3 runs to 16 residues. The ends lost 3 bases at V and 4 bases at J; junction bases unmatched: 6. CDR1 and CDR2 (germline): LNHDA, SQIVND (reference sequence). CDR3: CASSIRETGGTGELFF. The CDR3 DNA sequence: TGTGCCAGTAGTATTAGGGAGACAGGGGGCACCGGGGAGCTGTTTTTT.